One and the same sample provided the 23 T cell receptor beta chains below, sequenced in a study of blood T cell repertoires in COVID-19. The protocol was immunoSEQ multiplex PCR, while the TCRdb copy is restricted to in-frame clones and leaves out a portion. The sample lists roughly 220,000 clones; approximately 85% were seen once. Sequences were obtained from peripheral blood. The receptors originated from a woman of 80 years or more with COVID-19, enrolled during active disease.

V usage is TRBV7-9 and J usage is TRBJ1-3; the D is unclear. Germline values: CDR1 SEHNR, CDR2 FQNEAQ (reference sequence). The ends were cut back, 5 bases at V and 0 bases at J, with 17 bases in the middle. The CDR3 totals 17 residues. The DNA of the CDR3 is TGTGCCAGCAGCCTTACTTCAACCCTCTACTCTGGAAACACCATATATTTT. Protein sequence: CASSLTSTLYSGNTIYF.

The rearrangement links TRBV19 to TRBJ1-2; no definite D call. This CDR3 is built from 13 residues. Per the germline V gene, CDR1 is LNHDA and CDR2 is SQIVND (reference sequence). Trimming took 7 bases from V and 2 from J, leaving 11 bases between them. The CDR3 here is CASTPNTNYGYTF. The CDR3 DNA sequence: TGTGCCAGTACCCCCAACACCAACTATGGCTACACCTTC.

The chain employs TRBV4-1 and TRBJ2-7; 8 bases are a match to TRBD2. The junction had 5 bases not matched to a gene; V was cut back by 1 base and J by 3 bases. The CDR3 is made up of 15 amino acids. CDR1 and CDR2 from the germline V gene are MGHRA and YSYEKL. The CDR3 DNA follows: TGCGCCAGCAGCCAAGCGGGACTAGACATCTACGAGCAGTACTTC. It translates to CASSQAGLDIYEQYF.

Only a few counts were recorded for this clone. This chain joins TRBV4-1 and TRBJ2-1, with D possibly being TRBD1 (6 bases). V was pared by 0 bases and J by 7 bases, with 10 bases between. Germline CDR1 is MGHRA and CDR2 is YSYEKL. This CDR3 is built from 14 residues. This CDR3 reads CASSQEVTGNEQFF. The CDR3 DNA follows: TGCGCCAGCAGCCAAGAAGTTACAGGGAATGAGCAGTTCTTC.

This chain connects TRBV19 to TRBJ1-2; tentatively, D is TRBD1 (5 bases). This CDR3 has 13 residues. Deletions cut 9 bases from V and 0 bases from J, with 11 bases between. Germline V gene data show CDR1 as LNHDA and CDR2 as SQIVND (reference sequence). CDR3 bases: TGTGCCAGCCGACAGAATTCTAACTATGGCTACACCTTC. It specifies CASRQNSNYGYTF.

CDR3 residues: CASSQDFGTGPYEQYF. CDR3 in DNA: TGTGCCAGCAGCCAAGACTTTGGGACAGGGCCCTACGAGCAGTACTTC. The chain uses TRBV14 and TRBJ2-7; the match to TRBD1 covers 9 bases. The V segment lost 0 bases and the J segment 2 bases; nucleotides outside the gene matches: 5. Germline assignment: CDR1 SGHDN and CDR2 FVKESK. The CDR3 length is 16 residues. The whole variable domain, filled in from reference TRBV14 and TRBJ2-7, reads EAGVTQFPSHSVIEKGQTVTLRCDPISGHDNLYWYRRVMGKEIKFLLHFVKESKQDESGMPNNRFLAERTGGTYSTLKVQPAELEDSGVYFCASSQDFGTGPYEQYFGPGTRLTVT.

The chain is built from TRBV6-5 and TRBJ1-1; 7 bases are a match to TRBD1. V lost 6 bases, J lost 0 bases, and 4 bases stayed unmatched. CDR3 length: 14 amino acids. CDR1 MNHEY and CDR2 SVGAGI come from the germline V gene. In DNA form, the CDR3 reads TGTGCCAGCAGACCGGGACAGCTGAACACTGAAGCTTTCTTT. Its translation: CASRPGQLNTEAFF.

The chain uses TRBV12-3 or TRBV12-4 and TRBJ1-2, with D tentatively TRBD1 (6 bases). The V end was cut by 5 bases, the J end by 1 base, with 8 bases between. This CDR3 has 13 residues. The CDR3 DNA sequence: TGTGCCAGCAGTCGGACAGTTAACTATGGCTACACCTTC. Translation gives CASSRTVNYGYTF.

CDR3 DNA: TGCGCCAGCAGTGAGACCCGCGGGGCTGAGTACTTC. Its protein is CASSETRGAEYF. The V call is TRBV10-1, the J call TRBJ2-7, with a weak D call TRBD2 (6 bases). CDR1 and CDR2 (germline): WNHNN, SYGVQD (reference sequence). V was shortened by 2 bases and J by 11 bases, with 13 bases between the two germline ends. CDR3 length: 12 residues.

The chain employs TRBV5-1 and TRBJ1-2; D may be TRBD1 (6 bases). The germline V gene encodes CDR1 SGHRS and CDR2 YFSETQ. V lost 0 bases and J lost 5, with 11 bases in between. The CDR3 contains 14 residues. The chain's CDR3 is CASSLETGRYGYTF. In DNA, the CDR3 is TGCGCCAGCAGCTTGGAGACAGGCAGATATGGCTACACCTTC.

This clone was recorded a few times. The V and J genes are TRBV28 and TRBJ1-1; D gene unclear. CDR3 length: 13 amino acids. V shed 7 bases and J shed 1 base, with 10 bases lying between them. Germline CDR1 MDHEN, CDR2 SYDVKM. In nucleotides, the CDR3 is TGTGCCAGCATTTTGAGACAGAACACTGAAGCTTTCTTT. Amino acids: CASILRQNTEAFF. The complete variable domain, with remaining parts taken from reference TRBV28 and TRBJ1-1, reads DVKVTQSSRYLVKRTGEKVFLECVQDMDHENMFWYRQDPGLGLRLIYFSYDVKMKEKGDIPEGYSVSREKKERFSLILESASTNQTSMYLCASILRQNTEAFFGQGTRLTVV.

This clone occurred once. V is TRBV27 and J is TRBJ1-2; 8 nucleotides align to TRBD1. The V and J ends lost 5 bases and 4 bases, in that order; junction bases with no gene match: 12. This CDR3 spans 16 amino acids. In germline, CDR1 is MNHEY, CDR2 SMNVEV (reference sequence). The CDR3 DNA sequence: TGTGCCAGCAGTCTCCTACAGGGGGACGGGCTCTATGGCTACACCTTC. It specifies CASSLLQGDGLYGYTF.

The V call is TRBV29-1, the J call TRBJ2-1; D is uncertain. The CDR3 runs 13 residues. Trimming cost V 6 bases and J 0 bases, with 9 bases left between them. Germline lookup yields CDR1 SQVTM and CDR2 ANQGSEA. CDR3 sequence: CSVDSRSYNEQFF. The CDR3 coding sequence is TGCAGCGTAGACTCCCGCTCCTACAATGAGCAGTTCTTC.

This clone was seen a handful of times. This sequence joins TRBV29-1 and TRBJ2-1; perhaps TRBD2 as D (5 bases). Germline V gives CDR1 SQVTM, CDR2 ANQGSEA. The CDR3 has 14 amino acids. Trimming removed 8 bases from V and 6 bases from J, with 20 bases in between. This chain's CDR3 is CSPNRLLVTNEQFF. The CDR3 DNA reads as TGCAGCCCCAATAGGTTACTAGTTACCAATGAGCAGTTCTTC.

This clone was seen only once. J is TRBJ2-1 and V is TRBV27, with 15 nucleotides matching TRBD2. Germline CDR1 is MNHEY and CDR2 is SMNVEV (reference sequence). The CDR3 extends over 15 amino acids. After removal of 4 bases from V and 7 bases from J, the junction contained 2 bases not matched to a gene. The CDR3 region has the DNA TGTGCCAGCAGTTCCGGACTAGCGGGGGGGAATGAGCAGTTCTTC. Translated: CASSSGLAGGNEQFF.

This clone was seen just once. DNA of the CDR3: TGTGCCAGCAGACGAGCCCCGACAGGTGAGAAAGGCTACACCTTC. Residues: CASRRAPTGEKGYTF. The chain couples TRBV9 to TRBJ1-2, with D possibly TRBD1 on 6 matching bases. CDR1 and CDR2 from the germline V gene are SGDLS and YYNGEE. This CDR3 has 15 residues. Trimming removed 5 bases from V and 8 bases from J, with 22 bases in between.

J is TRBJ1-6 and V is TRBV7-2; 7 positions agree with TRBD1. This CDR3 is built from 15 residues. The V segment lost 5 bases and the J segment 4 bases; nucleotides outside the gene matches: 5. Germline V gene sequence: CDR1 SGHTA, CDR2 FQGNSA. The CDR3 here is CASSPGTVYNSPLHF. CDR3 coding DNA: TGTGCCAGCAGCCCAGGGACAGTTTATAATTCACCCCTCCACTTT.

This rearrangement joins TRBV30 to TRBJ1-1; 9 bases map to TRBD1. V gave up 4 bases and J gave up 4 bases; unmatched junction bases: 4. The germline gives CDR1 GTSNPN, CDR2 SVGIG (reference sequence). The CDR3 totals 13 residues. The CDR3 reads CAWTRQGGTEAFF. The CDR3 nucleotides are TGTGCCTGGACAAGACAGGGGGGCACTGAAGCTTTCTTT.

This clone was seen only a few times. The V gene is TRBV2, the J gene TRBJ2-7; D ambiguous. The CDR3 sequence is 11 residues long. Germline loops: CDR1 SNHLY, CDR2 FYNNEI. Trimming left V 4 bases short and J 3 bases short, with 4 bases between. CDR3 amino acids: CASSAYYEQYF. CDR3 in DNA: TGTGCCAGCAGTGCCTACTACGAGCAGTACTTC.

The V and J genes are TRBV10-3 and TRBJ1-2; no firm D call. The length of the CDR3 is 13 residues. CDR1 and CDR2 (germline): ENHRY, SYGVKD. Trimming removed 2 bases at V and 7 bases at J, with 11 bases between. The CDR3 DNA reads as TGTGCCATCAGTGAGAGGCAGGAAGGTGGCTACACCTTC. Translation: CAISERQEGGYTF.

The chain employs TRBV5-5 and TRBJ1-2; 8 bases are shared with TRBD1. CDR1 is SGHKS, CDR2 YYEKEE, per germline (reference sequence). CDR3 size: 18 residues. V lost 2 bases to trimming and J lost 5 bases; unmatched junction nucleotides: 17. The CDR3 protein is CASSLDRGSLVRVYGYTF. The CDR3 nucleotides read TGTGCCAGCAGCTTAGACAGGGGTTCTTTAGTGCGAGTTTATGGCTACACCTTC. The variable domain in full, with the rest retrieved from reference TRBV5-5 and TRBJ1-2, is DAGVTQSPTHLIKTRGQQVTLRCSPISGHKSVSWYQQVLGQGPQFIFQYYEKEERGRGNFPDRFSARQFPNYSSELNVNALLLGDSALYLCASSLDRGSLVRVYGYTFGSGTRLTVV.

The chain joins TRBV6-5 to TRBJ1-1, with D perhaps matching TRBD1 (6 bases). This CDR3 has 14 residues. CDR1 MNHEY and CDR2 SVGAGI come from the germline V gene. Trimming cost V 2 bases and J 5 bases, with 12 bases left between them. CDR3 protein: CASSYGGGRTEAFF. The CDR3 DNA reads as TGTGCCAGCAGTTACGGGGGCGGTAGGACTGAAGCTTTCTTT.

This sequence joins TRBV10-1 and TRBJ1-2; no clear D. Trimming took off 3 bases at V and 4 bases at J, with 6 bases between the two ends. Germline V CDR1 and CDR2: WNHNN, SYGVQD (reference sequence). This CDR3 spans 12 amino acids. CDR3 DNA: TGCGCCAGCAGTGATTACAGCTATGGCTACACCTTC. This sequence encodes CASSDYSYGYTF.